One sample yielded the 7 T cell receptor beta chains listed below, sequenced in a study of CXCR4 blockade with PD-1 therapy in pancreatic cancer. Sequenced by immunoSEQ multiplex PCR; TCRdb stores in-frame clones only, minus some. The sample records 2,500 to 3,500 clones, 39% being singletons. The material sequenced was tumor tissue. The receptors were gathered from a human donor with pancreatic ductal adenocarcinoma.

This sequence joins TRBV30 and TRBJ2-6; no definite D call. Trimming cost V 3 bases and J 3 bases, with 6 bases left between them. CDR3 size: 13 residues. Per germline, CDR1 GTSNPN and CDR2 SVGIG (reference sequence). CDR3 bases: TGTGCCTGGAGGAGGCTTGGGGCCAACGTCCTGACTTTC. Translation: CAWRRLGANVLTF.

The rearrangement uses TRBV30 and TRBJ1-3, with 9 positions matching TRBD1. Germline V CDR1 and CDR2: GTSNPN, SVGIG (reference sequence). The CDR3 length is 15 residues. V shed 2 bases, J shed 4 bases, and the junction held 6 bases outside the gene matches. CDR3 DNA sequence: TGTGCCTGGAGTATTGGACAGGGGTGGGGAAACACCATATATTTT. This encodes CAWSIGQGWGNTIYF.

This clone is medium-sized within its sample. The gene calls are TRBV6-7 and TRBJ1-6; the match to TRBD1 covers 7 bases. TRBV6-7 is sorted into the ORF group, with uncertain function. Trimming took 6 bases from V and 9 from J; bases not matched to a gene: 2. There are 12 residues in the CDR3. The CDR3: CASSRTGSPLHF. The DNA for the CDR3 is TGTGCCAGCAGCCGGACAGGTTCACCCCTCCACTTT.

This clone qualifies as medium-sized (0.01 to 0.1%). The V gene is TRBV6-8, the J gene TRBJ2-6, with no clear D. Germline CDR1 and CDR2: MNHGY and SAAAGT. Trimming cost V 7 bases and J 0 bases, with 10 bases left between them. The CDR3 is made up of 15 amino acids. The CDR3 loop is CASTTESSGANVLTF. The CDR3, as DNA: TGTGCCAGCACCACCGAGAGCTCTGGGGCCAACGTCCTGACTTTC.

This chain joins TRBV28 and TRBJ2-2; D tentatively fits TRBD1 or TRBD2 (5 bases each). This CDR3 comprises 16 residues. Germline loops: CDR1 MDHEN, CDR2 SYDVKM. Between the trimmed V and J ends, which lost 4 bases and 5 bases, there was a span of 17 bases. CDR3 coding DNA: TGTGCCAGCAGTTCAGTCCCGGGACGGTTAACCGGGGAGCTGTTTTTT. It specifies CASSSVPGRLTGELFF.

The rearrangement links TRBV19 to TRBJ2-3; 9 positions agree with TRBD2. V lost 7 bases to trimming and J lost 6 bases; unmatched junction nucleotides: 5. The CDR3 runs 13 residues. Per germline, CDR1 LNHDA and CDR2 SQIVND (reference sequence). The CDR3 loop is CASTSGVEDTQYF. CDR3 coding DNA: TGTGCCAGTACTAGCGGGGTCGAGGATACGCAGTATTTT.

The rearrangement joins TRBV28 to TRBJ2-5; 7 positions match TRBD1. From germline, CDR1 is MDHEN and CDR2 SYDVKM. Unmatched junction bases numbered 11, after V lost 6 bases and J lost 4 bases. The CDR3 totals 15 residues. For the CDR3, the DNA is TGTGCCAGCAGCTTTGACAGGGCCTGGGGAGAGACCCAGTACTTC. It specifies CASSFDRAWGETQYF. The whole variable domain, filled in from reference TRBV28 and TRBJ2-5, reads DVKVTQSSRYLVKRTGEKVFLECVQDMDHENMFWYRQDPGLGLRLIYFSYDVKMKEKGDIPEGYSVSREKKERFSLILESASTNQTSMYLCASSFDRAWGETQYFGPGTRLLVL.